This T cell receptor (beta chain) came from a study of blood T cell repertoires in COVID-19. For the study at large: Acute and convalescent COVID-19 specimens originated in the United States, Italy and Spain. Sample material is recorded as cDNA or gDNA derived from T cells, B-cell-depleted T cells, or PBMCs.

Germline values: CDR1 SGDLS, CDR2 YYNGEE. The V end was cut by 0 bases, the J end by 2 bases, with 9 bases between. This CDR3 spans 15 amino acids. This clone was seen a handful of times. Generated by immunoSEQ multiplex PCR, the TCRdb table keeps only in-frame clones and is missing some. This repertoire shows over 250,000 clones, roughly 80% found once; its top ten account for approximately 9%. Sequencing was performed on peripheral blood. V gene TRBV9 combines with J gene TRBJ2-4; TRBD2 is a possible D gene (6 bases). This receptor was taken from a woman aged 45-65 years who had recovered from COVID-19. The CDR3 sequence is CASSVGGGPKNIQYF. CDR3 DNA sequence: TGTGCCAGCAGCGTAGGCGGAGGGCCCAAAAACATTCAGTACTTC.